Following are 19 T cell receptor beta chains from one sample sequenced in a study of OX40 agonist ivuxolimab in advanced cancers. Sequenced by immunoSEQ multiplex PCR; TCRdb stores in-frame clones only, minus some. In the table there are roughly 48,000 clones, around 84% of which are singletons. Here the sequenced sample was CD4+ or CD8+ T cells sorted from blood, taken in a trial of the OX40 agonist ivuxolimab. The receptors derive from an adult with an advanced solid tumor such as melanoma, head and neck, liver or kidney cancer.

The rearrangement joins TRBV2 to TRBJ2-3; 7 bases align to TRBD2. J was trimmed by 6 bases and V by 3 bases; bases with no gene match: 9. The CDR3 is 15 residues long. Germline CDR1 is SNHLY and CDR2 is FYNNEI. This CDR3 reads CASSDGLGAMDTQYF. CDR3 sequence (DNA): TGTGCCAGCAGTGATGGACTAGGGGCTATGGATACGCAGTATTTT.

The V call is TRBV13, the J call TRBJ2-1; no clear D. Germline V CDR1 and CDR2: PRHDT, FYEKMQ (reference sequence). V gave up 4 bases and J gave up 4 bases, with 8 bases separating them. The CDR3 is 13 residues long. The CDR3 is CASSSGLYNEQFF. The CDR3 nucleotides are TGTGCCAGCAGCTCGGGCCTGTACAATGAGCAGTTCTTC.

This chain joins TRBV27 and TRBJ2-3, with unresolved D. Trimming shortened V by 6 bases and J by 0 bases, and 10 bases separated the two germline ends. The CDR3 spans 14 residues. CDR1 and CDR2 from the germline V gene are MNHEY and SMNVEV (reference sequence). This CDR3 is CASSERASTDTQYF. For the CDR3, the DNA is TGTGCCAGCAGCGAGCGCGCTAGCACAGATACGCAGTATTTT.

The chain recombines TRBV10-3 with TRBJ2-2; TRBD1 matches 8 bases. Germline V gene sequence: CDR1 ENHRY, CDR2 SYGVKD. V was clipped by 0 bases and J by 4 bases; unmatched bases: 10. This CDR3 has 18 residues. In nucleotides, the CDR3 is TGTGCCATCAGTGAGTCGAACCCCGGACAGGGAGGCACCGGGGAGCTGTTTTTT. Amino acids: CAISESNPGQGGTGELFF.

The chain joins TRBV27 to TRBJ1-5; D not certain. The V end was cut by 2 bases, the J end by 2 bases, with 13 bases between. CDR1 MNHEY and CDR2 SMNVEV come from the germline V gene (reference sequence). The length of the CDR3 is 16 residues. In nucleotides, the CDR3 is TGTGCCAGCAGTTTAGGTCGAGGGAAAGGCAATCAGCCCCAGCATTTT. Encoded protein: CASSLGRGKGNQPQHF.

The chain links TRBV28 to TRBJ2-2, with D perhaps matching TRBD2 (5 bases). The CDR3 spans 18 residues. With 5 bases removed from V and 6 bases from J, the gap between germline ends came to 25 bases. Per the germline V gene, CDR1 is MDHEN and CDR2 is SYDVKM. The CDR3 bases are TGTGCCAGCAGTCCCCGGCCGGGGAGAAAGGCCGTTCCCGGGGAGCTGTTTTTT. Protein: CASSPRPGRKAVPGELFF.

CDR3 loop: CASSPIFSQGGDTQYF. DNA for the CDR3: TGCGCCAGCAGCCCCATTTTTTCCCAGGGGGGAGATACGCAGTATTTT. The rearrangement uses TRBV4-1 and TRBJ2-3; possible D gene TRBD1, 7 bases. Germline V gene data show CDR1 as MGHRA and CDR2 as YSYEKL. This CDR3 region has 16 residues. V gave up 4 bases and J gave up 5 bases, with 19 bases separating them.

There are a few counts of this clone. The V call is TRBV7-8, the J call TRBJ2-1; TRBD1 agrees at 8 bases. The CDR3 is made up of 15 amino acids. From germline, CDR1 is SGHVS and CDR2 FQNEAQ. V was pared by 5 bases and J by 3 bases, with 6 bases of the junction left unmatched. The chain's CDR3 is CASSPRTGFYNEQFF. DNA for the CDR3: TGTGCCAGCAGCCCGAGGACAGGGTTCTACAATGAGCAGTTCTTC.

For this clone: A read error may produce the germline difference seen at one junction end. This CDR3 reads CAINLETSTDTQYF. The CDR3 region has the DNA TGTGCCATCAACCTCGAGACTAGCACGGATACGCAGTATTTT. The chain joins TRBV10-3 to TRBJ2-3, with 7 bases identical to TRBD2. Germline CDR1 ENHRY, CDR2 SYGVKD. The CDR3 sequence is 14 residues long.

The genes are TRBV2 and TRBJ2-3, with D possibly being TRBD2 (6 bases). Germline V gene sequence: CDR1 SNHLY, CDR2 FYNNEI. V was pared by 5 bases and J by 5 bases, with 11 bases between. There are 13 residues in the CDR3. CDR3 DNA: TGTGCCAGCAGTCGGGACTGGGGAGATACGCAGTATTTT. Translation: CASSRDWGDTQYF.

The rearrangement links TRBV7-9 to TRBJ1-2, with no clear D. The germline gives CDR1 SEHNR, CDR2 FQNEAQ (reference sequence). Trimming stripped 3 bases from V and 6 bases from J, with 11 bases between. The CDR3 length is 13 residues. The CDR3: CASSLGSFHGYTF. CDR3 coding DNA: TGTGCCAGCAGCTTGGGCAGCTTCCATGGCTACACCTTC.

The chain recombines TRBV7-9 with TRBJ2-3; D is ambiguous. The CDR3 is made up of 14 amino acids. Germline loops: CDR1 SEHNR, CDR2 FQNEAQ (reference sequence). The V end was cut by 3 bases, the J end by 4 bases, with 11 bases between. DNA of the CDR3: TGTGCCAGCAGCTTGGATCCTTACCCAGATACGCAGTATTTT. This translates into CASSLDPYPDTQYF.

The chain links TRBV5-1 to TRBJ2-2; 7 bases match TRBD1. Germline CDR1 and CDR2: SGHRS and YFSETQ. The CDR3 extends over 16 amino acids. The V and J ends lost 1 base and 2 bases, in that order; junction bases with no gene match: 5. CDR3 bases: TGCGCCAGCAGCTTGAGGGCAGGGGGAAACACCGGGGAGCTGTTTTTT. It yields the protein CASSLRAGGNTGELFF.

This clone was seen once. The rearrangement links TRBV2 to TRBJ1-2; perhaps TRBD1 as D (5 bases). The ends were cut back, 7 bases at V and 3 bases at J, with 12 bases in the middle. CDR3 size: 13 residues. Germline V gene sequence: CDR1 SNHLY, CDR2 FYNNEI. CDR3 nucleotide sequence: TGTGCCAGCATAGTAAGCAGGGACTATGGCTACACCTTC. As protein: CASIVSRDYGYTF.

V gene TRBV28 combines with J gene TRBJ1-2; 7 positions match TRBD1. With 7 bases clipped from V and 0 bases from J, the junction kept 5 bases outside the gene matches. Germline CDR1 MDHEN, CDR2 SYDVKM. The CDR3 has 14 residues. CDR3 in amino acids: CASNPGQSNYGYTF. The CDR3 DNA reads TGTGCCAGCAACCCGGGACAGTCTAACTATGGCTACACCTTC.

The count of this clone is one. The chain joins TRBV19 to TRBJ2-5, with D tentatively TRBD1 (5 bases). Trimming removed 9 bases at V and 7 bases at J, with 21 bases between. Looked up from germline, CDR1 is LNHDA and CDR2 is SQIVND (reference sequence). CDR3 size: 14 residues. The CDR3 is CASAPTPGLGTQYF. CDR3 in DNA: TGTGCCAGCGCGCCCACACCAGGGTTGGGGACCCAGTACTTC.

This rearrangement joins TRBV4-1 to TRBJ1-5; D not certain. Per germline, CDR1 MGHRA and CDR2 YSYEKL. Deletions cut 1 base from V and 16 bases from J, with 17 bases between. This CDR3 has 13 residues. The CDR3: CASSQAPGEVIHF. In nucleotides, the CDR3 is TGCGCCAGCAGCCAAGCCCCCGGGGAAGTCATACATTTT.

CDR3 nucleotides: TGTGCCAGTCTAGAGGATTGGACGGAGACCCAGTACTTC. Encoded protein: CASLEDWTETQYF. The chain joins TRBV2 to TRBJ2-5; D remains ambiguous. The germline CDR1 and CDR2 sequences are SNHLY and FYNNEI. Trimming cost V 9 bases and J 5 bases, with 16 bases left between them. There are 13 residues in the CDR3.

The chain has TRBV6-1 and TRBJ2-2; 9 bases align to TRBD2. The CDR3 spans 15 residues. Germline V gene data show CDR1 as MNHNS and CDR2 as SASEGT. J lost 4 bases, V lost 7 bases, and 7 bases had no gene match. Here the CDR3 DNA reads TGTGCCAGCACCCTGAGACTAGCGGCCACCGGGGAGCTGTTTTTT. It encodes CASTLRLAATGELFF.